Presented here are 21 T cell receptor beta chains from one specimen sequenced in a study of shared clonotypes between healthy human individuals. The table came from immunoSEQ multiplex PCR; TCRdb's copy has only in-frame clones and leaves some out. The sample lists over 400,000 clones, roughly 80% occurring once. The sample was PBMCs. The receptor source for this set is a woman between 40 and 55 years old in good health. Some clones in this sample may be carry-over from other donors' samples.

The rearrangement links TRBV5-4 to TRBJ2-5; D uncertain. Looked up from germline, CDR1 is SGHNT and CDR2 is YYREEE (reference sequence). The CDR3 spans 12 residues. The V and J ends lost 2 bases and 2 bases respectively, with 4 bases between them. CDR3 nucleotide sequence: TGTGCCAGCAGCTTACTTCAAGAGACCCAGTACTTC. As protein: CASSLLQETQYF.

CDR3 region: CAIEAGGNDGYTF. For the CDR3, the DNA is TGTGCCATCGAGGCAGGGGGCAATGATGGCTACACCTTC. The chain has TRBV10-3 and TRBJ1-2; 8 nucleotides agree with TRBD1. The germline gives CDR1 ENHRY, CDR2 SYGVKD. The CDR3 extends over 13 amino acids. J was trimmed by 6 bases and V by 8 bases; bases with no gene match: 8.

The chain couples TRBV30 to TRBJ2-1; 9 bases agree with TRBD2. V trimming: 4 bases; J trimming: 7 bases; junction bases outside the gene matches: 5. The CDR3 sequence is 13 residues long. CDR1 and CDR2 from the germline V gene are GTSNPN and SVGIG (reference sequence). As DNA, the CDR3 is TGTGCCTGGACTAGCGGGACTGGGAATGAGCAGTTCTTC. Amino acid sequence: CAWTSGTGNEQFF. The complete variable domain, with remaining parts taken from reference TRBV30 and TRBJ2-1, reads SQTIHQWPATLVQPVGSPLSLECTVEGTSNPNLYWYRQAAGRGLQLLFYSVGIGQISSEVPQNLSASRPQDRQFILSSKKLLLSDSGFYLCAWTSGTGNEQFFGPGTRLTVL.

The chain uses TRBV28 and TRBJ1-5, with 7 bases lining up with TRBD1. This CDR3 has 19 amino acids. J lost 2 bases, V lost 4 bases, and 17 bases had no gene match. CDR1 and CDR2 (germline): MDHEN, SYDVKM. The CDR3 DNA is TGTGCCAGCAGTTCCTACCGGGACAGAGCGAATTATGGCAATCAGCCCCAGCATTTT. Translation: CASSSYRDRANYGNQPQHF.

This clone was seen a single time. With a far larger clone one base away, a read error is the likely cause. The chain carries TRBV11-2 and TRBJ1-3; the match to TRBD1 covers 7 bases. Germline values: CDR1 SGHAT, CDR2 FQNNGV. The CDR3 length is 16 residues. The CDR3 sequence is CASILDLQGAGNTIYF. The CDR3 DNA follows: TGTGCCAGCATCTTAGATCTGCAGGGGGCTGGAAACACCATATATTTT.

The V and J genes are TRBV27 and TRBJ2-7, with TRBD1 matching 9 bases. The ends lost 4 bases at V and 0 bases at J; junction bases unmatched: 1. This CDR3 spans 14 amino acids. Germline V gene data show CDR1 as MNHEY and CDR2 as SMNVEV (reference sequence). Here the CDR3 reads CASSWGQGSYEQYF. The CDR3 DNA reads TGTGCCAGCAGTTGGGGACAGGGCTCCTACGAGCAGTACTTC.

This clone was found a few times. The chain combines TRBV7-8 with TRBJ2-7; the match to TRBD2 covers 7 bases. The CDR3 consists of 13 residues. Germline V CDR1 and CDR2: SGHVS, FQNEAQ. V lost 0 bases and J lost 7; bases outside the gene matches: 3. CDR3 loop: CASSLALAREQYF. The DNA for the CDR3 is TGTGCCAGCAGCTTAGCACTAGCGCGGGAGCAGTACTTC.

About this clone: A far larger clone is off by one base, so a read error is likely. The chain combines TRBV5-4 with TRBJ1-2; D remains unclear. CDR3 size: 11 residues. Germline CDR1 and CDR2: SGHNT and YYREEE (reference sequence). Trimming pared 0 bases from V and 9 bases from J, leaving 6 bases between. CDR3 region: CASSLGGCYTF. For the CDR3, the DNA is TGTGCCAGCAGCTTGGGTGGGTGCTACACCTTC.

This sequence joins TRBV18 and TRBJ1-1; a weak D match, TRBD1 (5 bases). The germline V gene has CDR1 KGHSH and CDR2 LQKENI. V lost 3 bases to trimming and J lost 6 bases, with 17 bases between them. The CDR3 runs 15 residues. CDR3 sequence: CASSPRQKGSSEAFF. The CDR3 DNA reads TGTGCCAGCTCACCCCGACAGAAAGGAAGCTCTGAAGCTTTCTTT.

This clone was counted a few times. The V and J genes are TRBV10-2 and TRBJ1-3; D is ambiguous. The CDR3 covers 16 residues. Germline V gene sequence: CDR1 WSHSY, CDR2 SAAADI. V lost 0 bases and J 3 bases, leaving 12 bases between the germline ends. The CDR3 here is CASSESGGWNGNTIYF. The CDR3 region has the DNA TGCGCCAGCAGTGAGTCAGGAGGCTGGAATGGAAACACCATATATTTT.

This chain links TRBV6-1 with TRBJ2-3; the match to TRBD1 covers 7 bases. Germline V gene data show CDR1 as MNHNS and CDR2 as SASEGT. The CDR3 runs to 14 residues. The ends lost 6 bases at V and 2 bases at J; junction bases unmatched: 5. CDR3 nucleotides: TGTGCCAGCAGGCACAGGGGAGACACAGATACGCAGTATTTT. Residues: CASRHRGDTDTQYF.

CDR3 amino acids: CASSRQEPNTGELFF. The CDR3 nucleotides read TGTGCCAGCAGTCGACAGGAACCGAACACCGGGGAGCTGTTTTTT. The chain uses TRBV6-6 and TRBJ2-2; a possible D gene is TRBD1 (6 bases). The CDR3 spans 15 residues. Trimming stripped 5 bases from V and 0 bases from J, with 10 bases between. Germline V gene data show CDR1 as MNHNY and CDR2 as SVGAGI (reference sequence).

This clone was recorded at least ten times. CDR3 loop: CASSFKTKAFF. In DNA form, the CDR3 reads TGTGCCAGTAGTTTCAAGACCAAAGCTTTCTTT. The rearrangement joins TRBV19 to TRBJ1-1; D gene ambiguous. This CDR3 region has 11 residues. V shed 5 bases and J shed 9 bases, with 10 bases lying between them. Germline V gives CDR1 LNHDA, CDR2 SQIVND (reference sequence).

V is TRBV7-2 and J is TRBJ2-7, with a weak D call TRBD1 (6 bases). The CDR3 totals 14 residues. Germline values: CDR1 SGHTA, CDR2 FQGNSA. With 5 bases removed from V and 1 base from J, the gap between germline ends came to 12 bases. The DNA for the CDR3 is TGTGCCAGCAGCGCCTACAGGGAATCCTACGAGCAGTACTTC. It yields the protein CASSAYRESYEQYF.

This sequence joins TRBV7-6 and TRBJ2-6, with D tentatively TRBD1 or TRBD2 (6 bases each). Trimming removed 10 bases at V and 2 bases at J, with 12 bases between. CDR3 length: 14 residues. CDR1 is SGHVS, CDR2 FNYEAQ, per germline. CDR3 amino acids: CAINRGPGANVLTF. CDR3 DNA: TGTGCCATAAACCGGGGGCCTGGGGCCAACGTCCTGACTTTC.

The chain carries TRBV18 and TRBJ2-5; 9 bases map to TRBD1. The CDR3 length is 14 residues. With 4 bases clipped from V and 3 bases from J, the junction kept 3 bases outside the gene matches. Germline V gene lookup returns CDR1 KGHSH and CDR2 LQKENI. The CDR3 here is CASSRTGGEETQYF. In nucleotides, the CDR3 is TGTGCCAGCTCACGCACAGGGGGCGAAGAGACCCAGTACTTC.

For the CDR3, the DNA is TGCGCCAGCACCCGGACAGGGGACACAGATACGCAGTATTTT. This sequence encodes CASTRTGDTDTQYF. The chain uses TRBV4-1 and TRBJ2-3, with 9 bases matching TRBD1. In germline, CDR1 is MGHRA, CDR2 YSYEKL. CDR3 size: 14 residues. After removal of 7 bases from V and 2 bases from J, the junction contained 4 bases not matched to a gene.

This clone was found a few times. This may be a read error, as it is one base from a much larger clone. The rearrangement uses TRBV10-3 and TRBJ2-1; tentatively, D is TRBD1 or TRBD2 (5 bases each). The length of the CDR3 is 15 residues. Germline CDR1 and CDR2: ENHRY and SYGVKD. The V gene lost 1 base and the J gene lost 6 bases, with 13 bases spanning the gap. CDR3 sequence: CAISELSGQCNEQFF. The CDR3 bases are TGTGCCATCAGTGAGTTAAGCGGACAATGCAATGAGCAGTTCTTC.

This chain links TRBV2 with TRBJ1-4; D ambiguous. Trimming removed 1 base at V and 11 bases at J, with 14 bases between. In germline, CDR1 is SNHLY, CDR2 FYNNEI. The CDR3 is 14 amino acids. This chain's CDR3 is CASSEGQTTSKLFF. The CDR3 DNA reads TGTGCCAGCAGTGAAGGGCAGACGACCAGTAAACTGTTTTTT.

The rearrangement uses TRBV28 and TRBJ2-2, with 7 nucleotides matching TRBD2. V dropped 2 bases and J dropped 4; count of bases not matched to a gene: 4. Germline-derived CDR1 and CDR2 are MDHEN and SYDVKM. The CDR3 is made up of 15 amino acids. Here the CDR3 DNA reads TGTGCCAGCAGTTTAGCGGGAGTAATCACCGGGGAGCTGTTTTTT. This sequence encodes CASSLAGVITGELFF. Based on the CDR3 plus reference TRBV28 and TRBJ2-2, the full variable domain is DVKVTQSSRYLVKRTGEKVFLECVQDMDHENMFWYRQDPGLGLRLIYFSYDVKMKEKGDIPEGYSVSREKKERFSLILESASTNQTSMYLCASSLAGVITGELFFGEGSRLTVL.

This clone occurred a few times. V is TRBV29-1 and J is TRBJ2-5; 10 bases align to TRBD1. After removal of 7 bases from V and 4 bases from J, the junction contained 12 bases not matched to a gene. CDR1 is SQVTM and CDR2 is ANQGSEA in the germline V gene. The CDR3 consists of 15 residues. The CDR3 DNA follows: TGCAGCGGAAGGGACAGGGGAGTTCCTGGAGAGACCCAGTACTTC. This gives the protein CSGRDRGVPGETQYF.